Listed below are T cell receptor beta chains from one sample, sequenced in a study of blood T cell repertoires in COVID-19. The repertoire was sequenced with immunoSEQ multiplex PCR; TCRdb's copy has only in-frame clones and lacks some. Here the sample spans 70,000 to 95,000 clones, just over 85% being singletons. Specimen: peripheral blood. The source of these receptors is a woman between 70 and 85 years old with acute or convalescent COVID-19. Both conserved end residues are part of each CDR3.

TRBV18,TRBJ1-2,CASSPVATVNYGYTF
TRBV30,TRBJ1-6,CAWSELRTANSPLHF
TRBV6-6,TRBJ1-2,CASSYSQGQDNYGYTF
TRBV7-5,TRBJ2-1,CVRSITRGAGNEQFF
TRBV2,TRBJ2-3,CASRRIVGTDTQYF
TRBV5-4,TRBJ1-4,CASSSQGTTNEKLFF
TRBV24-1,TRBJ1-5,CATSESGTGEDQPQHF
TRBV6-1,TRBJ1-2,CASSEGIRVAGGYTF
TRBV19,TRBJ1-3,CASRPPGYGNTIYF
TRBV2,TRBJ1-5,CASGTDRGNQPQHF
TRBV10-2,TRBJ2-7,CASSPHPAYEQYF
TRBV6-6,TRBJ1-2,CASSYIEIYGYTF
TRBV29-1,TRBJ2-3,CSVEGGGLAGVDTQYF
TRBV5-6,TRBJ2-1,CASSLGGGDEQFF
TRBV12-3/TRBV12-4,TRBJ2-1,CASSWTANNEQFF
TRBV19,TRBJ2-1,CASSIVAGVSSYNEQFF
TRBV24-1,TRBJ2-3,CATSEMTGTSGIQQYF
TRBV7-9,TRBJ1-5,CASSLSGTNQPQHF
TRBV27,TRBJ2-1,CASRSSKGLALNNEQFF
TRBV30,TRBJ2-3,CAWSGQGGISDTQYF
TRBV29-1,TRBJ2-6,CSVEDQGRDSGANVLTF
TRBV9,TRBJ2-4,CASSPSPGLDIQYF
TRBV6-1,TRBJ2-7,CASSGPSVGTRSYEQYF
TRBV10-2,TRBJ2-7,CAIRGGLAGSYEQYF
TRBV5-4,TRBJ1-1,CASSLQGSTEAFF
TRBV11-2,TRBJ2-3,CASSLERGAQYF
TRBV29-1,TRBJ1-4,CSVAPQGADEKLFF
TRBV4-1,TRBJ2-5,CASSQEGVGETQYF
TRBV5-4,TRBJ1-2,CASSLAPVAGTANYGYTF
TRBV24-1,TRBJ2-5,CATSDADRTQETQYF
TRBV18,TRBJ2-4,CASSAALENIQYF
TRBV19,TRBJ2-2,CASSKFIGTANTGELFF
TRBV19,TRBJ1-4,CASIGTGANEKLFF
TRBV2,TRBJ2-2,CASKVGTGDTGELFF
TRBV30,TRBJ2-3,CAWSVGGSAPDTQYF